The clone carrying this TCR beta chain was counted many times. The sample is drawn from a study of blood T cells in healthy people across ages. V shed 5 bases and J shed 12 bases, with 14 bases lying between them. The germline V gene has CDR1 SGHTA and CDR2 FQGNSA. This CDR3 contains 12 residues. PCR was performed a second time for about 6 to 12 cycles using a sample-barcoded 5' primer and a J-beta primer mix. From the 5' RACE reads, TCRdb called clonotypes with MiXCR, one entry per CDR3 protein. Among hundreds of thousands of distinct CDR3 sequences listed, 32% were seen once. This clonotype was obtained from a woman older than 75 in good health. The sequenced sample consisted of blood. The genes are TRBV7-2 and TRBJ2-1; no clear D. CDR3 amino acids: CASSPPTMVQFF. DNA for the CDR3: TGTGCCAGCAGCCCCCCTACTATGGTGCAGTTCTTC.